This T cell receptor beta chain emerged from a study of CD8 T cells in ankylosing spondylitis. Broader study findings: Disease-linked clones were reportedly significantly enriched in matched ankylosing spondylitis synovial fluid. A TCR beta motif of several highly homologous variants seemed to mark ankylosing spondylitis blood.

TCRdb reprocessed the 5' RACE reads via MiXCR and lists one record per CDR3 protein. In the table there are hundreds of thousands of distinct CDR3 sequences, 20% of which are singletons. Trimming removed 2 bases from V and 6 bases from J, with 8 bases in between. CDR1 is SQVTM, CDR2 ANQGSEA, per germline. The CDR3 has 12 amino acids. With respect to this clonotype: The antigen remains unidentified.

This TCR came from a male donor with ankylosing spondylitis or in good health (not recorded which). The V and J genes are TRBV29-1 and TRBJ2-1; D gene uncertain. Source material: blood, either unsorted or a sorted T cell fraction (not recorded which). CDR3 protein: CSVEKTPNEQFF. DNA for the CDR3: TGCAGCGTTGAAAAGACACCCAATGAGCAGTTCTTC.